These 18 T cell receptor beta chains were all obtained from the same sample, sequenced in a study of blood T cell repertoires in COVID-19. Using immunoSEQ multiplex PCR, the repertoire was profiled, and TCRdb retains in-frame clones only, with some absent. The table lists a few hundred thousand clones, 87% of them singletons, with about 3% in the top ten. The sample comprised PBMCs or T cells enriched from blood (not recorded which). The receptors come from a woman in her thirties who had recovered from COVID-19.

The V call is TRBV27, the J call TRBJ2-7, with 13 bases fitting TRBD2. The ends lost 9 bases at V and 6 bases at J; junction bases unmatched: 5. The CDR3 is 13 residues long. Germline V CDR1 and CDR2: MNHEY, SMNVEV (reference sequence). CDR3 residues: CASGTSGTVEQYF. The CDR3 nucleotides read TGTGCCAGTGGGACTAGCGGGACCGTCGAGCAGTACTTC.

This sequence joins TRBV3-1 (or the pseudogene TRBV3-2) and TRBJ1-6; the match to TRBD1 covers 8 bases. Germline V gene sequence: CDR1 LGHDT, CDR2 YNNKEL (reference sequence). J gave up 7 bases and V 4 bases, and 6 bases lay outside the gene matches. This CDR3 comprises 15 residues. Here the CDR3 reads CASSRTGTGNSPLHF. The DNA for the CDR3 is TGTGCCAGCAGCCGTACCGGGACAGGAAATTCACCCCTCCACTTT.

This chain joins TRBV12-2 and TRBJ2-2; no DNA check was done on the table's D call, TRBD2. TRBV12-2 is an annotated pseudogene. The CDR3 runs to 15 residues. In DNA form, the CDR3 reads TGTGCAAGTCGCTTTTGGCTAGCGCGCACCGGGGAGCTGTTTTTT. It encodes CASRFWLARTGELFF.

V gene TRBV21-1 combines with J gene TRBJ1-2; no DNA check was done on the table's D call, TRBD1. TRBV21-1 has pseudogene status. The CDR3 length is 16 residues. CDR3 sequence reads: CASSKQGASPENGYTF. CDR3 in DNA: TGTGCCAGCAGCAAACAAGGGGCCTCCCCAGAGAATGGCTACACCTTC.

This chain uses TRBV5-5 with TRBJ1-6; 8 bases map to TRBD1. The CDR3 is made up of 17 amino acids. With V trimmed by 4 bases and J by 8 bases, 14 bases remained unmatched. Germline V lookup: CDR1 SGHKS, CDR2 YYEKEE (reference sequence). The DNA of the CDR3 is TGTGCCAGCAGCCTCGCCCCCGCAGGGGGCCTCGATTCACCCCTCCACTTT. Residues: CASSLAPAGGLDSPLHF.

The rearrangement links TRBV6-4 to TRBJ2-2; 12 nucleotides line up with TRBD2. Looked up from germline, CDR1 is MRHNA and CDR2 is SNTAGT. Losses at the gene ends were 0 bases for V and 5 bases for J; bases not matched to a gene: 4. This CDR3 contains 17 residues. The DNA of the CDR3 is TGTGCCAGCAGTGACTCCCGGACTAGCGGGATGACCGGGGAGCTGTTTTTT. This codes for CASSDSRTSGMTGELFF.

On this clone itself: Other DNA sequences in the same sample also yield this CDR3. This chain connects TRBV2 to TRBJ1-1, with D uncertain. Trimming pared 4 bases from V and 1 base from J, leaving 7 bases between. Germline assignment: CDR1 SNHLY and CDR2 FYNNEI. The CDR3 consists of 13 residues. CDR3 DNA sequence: TGTGCCAGCAGTGTTGGCCCGAACACTGAAGCTTTCTTT. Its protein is CASSVGPNTEAFF.

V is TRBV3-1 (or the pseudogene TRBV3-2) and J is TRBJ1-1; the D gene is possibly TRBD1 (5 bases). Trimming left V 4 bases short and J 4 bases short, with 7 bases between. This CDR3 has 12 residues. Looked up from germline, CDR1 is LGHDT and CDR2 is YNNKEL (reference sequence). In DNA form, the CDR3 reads TGTGCCAGCAGCCTGGGACTCACTGAAGCTTTCTTT. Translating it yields CASSLGLTEAFF.

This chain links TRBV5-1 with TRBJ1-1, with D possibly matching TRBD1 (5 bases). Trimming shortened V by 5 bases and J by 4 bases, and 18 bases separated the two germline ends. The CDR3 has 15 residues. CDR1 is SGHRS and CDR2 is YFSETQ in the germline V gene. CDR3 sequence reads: CASRRSGTEGTEAFF. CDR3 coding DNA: TGCGCCAGCAGGCGCTCCGGGACTGAGGGCACTGAAGCTTTCTTT. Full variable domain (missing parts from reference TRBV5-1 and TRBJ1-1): KAGVTQTPRYLIKTRGQQVTLSCSPISGHRSVSWYQQTPGQGLQFLFEYFSETQRNKGNFPGRFSGRQFSNSRSEMNVSTLELGDSALYLCASRRSGTEGTEAFFGQGTRLTVV.

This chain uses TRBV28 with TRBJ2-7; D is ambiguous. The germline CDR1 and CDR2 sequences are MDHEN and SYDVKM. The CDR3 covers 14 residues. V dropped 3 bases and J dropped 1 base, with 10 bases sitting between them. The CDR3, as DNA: TGTGCCAGCAGTTTGATAGCAAAGTCCTACGAGCAGTACTTC. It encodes CASSLIAKSYEQYF.

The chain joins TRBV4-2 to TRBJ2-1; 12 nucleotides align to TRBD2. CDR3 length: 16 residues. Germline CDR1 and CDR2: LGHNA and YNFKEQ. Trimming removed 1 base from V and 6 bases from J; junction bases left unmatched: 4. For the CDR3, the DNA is TGTGCCAGCAGCCAAGGTACTAGCGGGGGGACCAATGAGCAGTTCTTC. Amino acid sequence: CASSQGTSGGTNEQFF.

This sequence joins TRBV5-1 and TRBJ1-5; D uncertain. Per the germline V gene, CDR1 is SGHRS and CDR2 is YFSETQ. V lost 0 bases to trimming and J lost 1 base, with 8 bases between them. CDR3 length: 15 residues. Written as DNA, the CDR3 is TGCGCCAGCAGCTTGGTTGGAGGGAGCAATCAGCCCCAGCATTTT. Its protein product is CASSLVGGSNQPQHF.

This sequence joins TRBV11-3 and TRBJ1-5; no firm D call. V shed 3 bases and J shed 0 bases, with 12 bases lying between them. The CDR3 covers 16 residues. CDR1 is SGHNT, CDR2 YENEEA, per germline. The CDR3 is CASSFCVEDSNQPQHF. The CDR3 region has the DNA TGTGCCAGCAGCTTTTGCGTAGAGGATAGCAATCAGCCCCAGCATTTT.

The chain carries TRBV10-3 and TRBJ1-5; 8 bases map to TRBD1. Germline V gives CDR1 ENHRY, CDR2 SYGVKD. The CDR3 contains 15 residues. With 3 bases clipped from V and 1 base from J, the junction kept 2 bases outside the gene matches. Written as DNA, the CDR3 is TGTGCCATCAGTGATGGGGACAGGAGCAATCAGCCCCAGCATTTT. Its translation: CAISDGDRSNQPQHF.

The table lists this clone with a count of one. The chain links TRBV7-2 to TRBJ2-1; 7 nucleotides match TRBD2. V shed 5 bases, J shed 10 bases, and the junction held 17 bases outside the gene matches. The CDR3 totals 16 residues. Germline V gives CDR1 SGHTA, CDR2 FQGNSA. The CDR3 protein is CASSATSALNPREQFF. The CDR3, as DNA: TGTGCCAGCAGCGCCACTAGCGCCCTAAATCCCAGGGAGCAGTTCTTC.

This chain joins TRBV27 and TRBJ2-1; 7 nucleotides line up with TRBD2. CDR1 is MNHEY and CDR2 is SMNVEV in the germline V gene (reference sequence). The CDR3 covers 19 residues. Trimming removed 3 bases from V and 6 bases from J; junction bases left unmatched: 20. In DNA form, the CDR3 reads TGTGCCAGCAGTTTCGCCCCTGGGGGGGGAGTGGGCAAGTTCAATGAGCAGTTCTTC. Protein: CASSFAPGGGVGKFNEQFF.

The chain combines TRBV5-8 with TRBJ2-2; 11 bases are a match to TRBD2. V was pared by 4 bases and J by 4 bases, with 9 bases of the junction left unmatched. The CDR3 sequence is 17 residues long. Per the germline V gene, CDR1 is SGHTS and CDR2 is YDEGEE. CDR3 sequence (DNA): TGTGCCAGCAGCGGAACCGGGACTAGCGGAATCACCGGGGAGCTGTTTTTT. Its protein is CASSGTGTSGITGELFF.

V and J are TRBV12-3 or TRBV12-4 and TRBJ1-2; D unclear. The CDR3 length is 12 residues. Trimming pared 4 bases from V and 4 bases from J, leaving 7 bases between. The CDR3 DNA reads TGTGCCAGCAGTTCGGGATCCTATGGCTACACCTTC. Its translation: CASSSGSYGYTF.